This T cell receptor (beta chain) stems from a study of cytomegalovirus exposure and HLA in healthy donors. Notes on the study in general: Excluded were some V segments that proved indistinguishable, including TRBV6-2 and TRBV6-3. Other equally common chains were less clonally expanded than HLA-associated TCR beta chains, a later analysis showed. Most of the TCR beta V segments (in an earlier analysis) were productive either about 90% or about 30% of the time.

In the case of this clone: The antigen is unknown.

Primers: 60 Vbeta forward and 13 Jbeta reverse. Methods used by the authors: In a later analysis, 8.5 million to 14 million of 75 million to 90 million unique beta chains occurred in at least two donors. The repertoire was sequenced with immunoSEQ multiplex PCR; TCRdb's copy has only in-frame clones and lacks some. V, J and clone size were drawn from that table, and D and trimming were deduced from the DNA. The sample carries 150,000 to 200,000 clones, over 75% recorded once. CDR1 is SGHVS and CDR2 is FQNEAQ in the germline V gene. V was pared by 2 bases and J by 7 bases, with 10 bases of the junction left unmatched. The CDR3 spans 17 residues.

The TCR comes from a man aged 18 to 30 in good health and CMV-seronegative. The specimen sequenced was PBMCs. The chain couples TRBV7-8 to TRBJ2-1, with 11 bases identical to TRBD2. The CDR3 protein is CASSLPRPGLAANEQFF. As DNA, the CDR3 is TGTGCCAGCAGCTTACCCCGACCGGGACTAGCGGCGAATGAGCAGTTCTTC.